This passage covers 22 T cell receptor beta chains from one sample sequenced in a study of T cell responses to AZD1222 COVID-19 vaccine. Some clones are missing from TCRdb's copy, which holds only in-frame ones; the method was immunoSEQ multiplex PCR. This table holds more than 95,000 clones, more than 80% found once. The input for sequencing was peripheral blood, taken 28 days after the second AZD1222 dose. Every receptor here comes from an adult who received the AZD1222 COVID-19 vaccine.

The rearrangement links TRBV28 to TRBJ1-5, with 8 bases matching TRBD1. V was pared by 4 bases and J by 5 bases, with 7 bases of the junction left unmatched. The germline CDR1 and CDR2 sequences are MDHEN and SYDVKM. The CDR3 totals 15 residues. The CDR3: CASSSWTGIDQPQHF. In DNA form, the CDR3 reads TGTGCCAGCAGTTCCTGGACAGGGATTGATCAGCCCCAGCATTTT.

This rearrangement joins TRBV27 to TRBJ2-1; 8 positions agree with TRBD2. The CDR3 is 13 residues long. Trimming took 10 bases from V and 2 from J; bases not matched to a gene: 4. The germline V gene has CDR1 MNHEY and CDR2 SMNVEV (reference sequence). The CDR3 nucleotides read TGTGCCACCGTTAGCGGGGCCTACAATGAGCAGTTCTTC. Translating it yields CATVSGAYNEQFF.

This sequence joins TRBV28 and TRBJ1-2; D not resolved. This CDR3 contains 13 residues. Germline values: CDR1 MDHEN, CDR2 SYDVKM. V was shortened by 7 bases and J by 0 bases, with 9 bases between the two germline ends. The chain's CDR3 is CASTLRANYGYTF. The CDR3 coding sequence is TGTGCCAGCACCCTGCGGGCTAACTATGGCTACACCTTC.

CDR3 DNA: TGTGCCAGCAGTGCACAGGGGGGCACTAATGAAAAACTGTTTTTT. Protein: CASSAQGGTNEKLFF. The chain carries TRBV25-1 and TRBJ1-4, with 8 bases aligning to TRBD1. Germline CDR1 and CDR2: MGHDK and SYGVNS. This CDR3 is built from 15 residues. With V trimmed by 4 bases and J by 2 bases, 3 bases remained unmatched.

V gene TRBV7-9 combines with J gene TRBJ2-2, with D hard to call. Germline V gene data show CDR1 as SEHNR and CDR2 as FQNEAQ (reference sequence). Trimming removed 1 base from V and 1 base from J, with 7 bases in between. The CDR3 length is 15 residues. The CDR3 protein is CASSLGFRNTGELFF. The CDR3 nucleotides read TGTGCCAGCAGCTTAGGTTTTCGGAACACCGGGGAGCTGTTTTTT.

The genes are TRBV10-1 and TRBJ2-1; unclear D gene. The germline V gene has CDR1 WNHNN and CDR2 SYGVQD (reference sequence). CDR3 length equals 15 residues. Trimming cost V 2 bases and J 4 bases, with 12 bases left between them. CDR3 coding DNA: TGCGCCAGCAGTGAGCGACTGACCTCGTACAATGAGCAGTTCTTC. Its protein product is CASSERLTSYNEQFF.

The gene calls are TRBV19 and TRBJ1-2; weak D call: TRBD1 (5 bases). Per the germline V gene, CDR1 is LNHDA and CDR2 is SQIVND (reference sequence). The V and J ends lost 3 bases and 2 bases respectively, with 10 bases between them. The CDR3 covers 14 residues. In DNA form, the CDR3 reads TGTGCCAGTAGTATGGGAGGGGACAACTATGGCTACACCTTC. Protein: CASSMGGDNYGYTF.

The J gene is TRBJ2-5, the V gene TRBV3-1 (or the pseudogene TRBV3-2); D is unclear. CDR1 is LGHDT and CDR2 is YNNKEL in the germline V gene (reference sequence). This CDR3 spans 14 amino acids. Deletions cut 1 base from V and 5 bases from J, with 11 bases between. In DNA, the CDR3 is TGTGCCAGCAGCCAAGGTACGGTCTTGGAGACCCAGTACTTC. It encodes CASSQGTVLETQYF.

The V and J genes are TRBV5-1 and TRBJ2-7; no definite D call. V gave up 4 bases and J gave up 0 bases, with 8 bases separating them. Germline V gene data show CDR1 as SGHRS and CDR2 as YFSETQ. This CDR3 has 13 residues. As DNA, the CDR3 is TGCGCCAGCAGCCCCCCAGCCTCCTACGAGCAGTACTTC. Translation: CASSPPASYEQYF.

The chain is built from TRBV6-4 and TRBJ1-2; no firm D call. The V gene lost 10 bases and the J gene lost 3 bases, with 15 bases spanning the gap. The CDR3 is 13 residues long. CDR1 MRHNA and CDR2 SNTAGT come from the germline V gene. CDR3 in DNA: TGTGCCACCCCTCTGCGTAGGGACTATGGCTACACCTTC. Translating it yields CATPLRRDYGYTF.

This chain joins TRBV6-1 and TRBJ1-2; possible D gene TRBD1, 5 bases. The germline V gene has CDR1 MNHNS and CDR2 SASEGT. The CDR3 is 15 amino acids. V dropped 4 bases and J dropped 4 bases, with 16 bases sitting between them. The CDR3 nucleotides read TGTGCCAGCAGTGGCTCCGGTACAGGAATCTATGGCTACACCTTC. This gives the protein CASSGSGTGIYGYTF.

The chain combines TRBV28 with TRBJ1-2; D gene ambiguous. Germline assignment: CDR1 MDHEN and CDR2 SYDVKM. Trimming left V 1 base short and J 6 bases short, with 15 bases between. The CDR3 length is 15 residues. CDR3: CASSLFVPARDGYTF. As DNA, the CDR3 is TGTGCCAGCAGTTTATTCGTCCCAGCGCGAGATGGCTACACCTTC.

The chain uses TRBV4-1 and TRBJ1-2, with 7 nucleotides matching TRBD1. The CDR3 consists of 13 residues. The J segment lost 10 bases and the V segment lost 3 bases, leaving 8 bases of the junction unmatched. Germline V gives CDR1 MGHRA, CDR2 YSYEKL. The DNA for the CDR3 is TGCGCCAGCAGCCATGTCGACAGGGAGGACTACACCTTC. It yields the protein CASSHVDREDYTF.

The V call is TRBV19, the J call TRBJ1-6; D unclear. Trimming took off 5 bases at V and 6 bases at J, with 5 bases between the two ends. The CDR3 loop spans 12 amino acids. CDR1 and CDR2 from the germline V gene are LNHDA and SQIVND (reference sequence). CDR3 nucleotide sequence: TGTGCCAGTAGTCCGGGTAATTCACCCCTCCACTTT. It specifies CASSPGNSPLHF. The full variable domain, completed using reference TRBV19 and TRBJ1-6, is DGGITQSPKYLFRKEGQNVTLSCEQNLNHDAMYWYRQDPGQGLRLIYYSQIVNDFQKGDIAEGYSVSREKKESFPLTVTSAQKNPTAFYLCASSPGNSPLHFGNGTRLTVT.

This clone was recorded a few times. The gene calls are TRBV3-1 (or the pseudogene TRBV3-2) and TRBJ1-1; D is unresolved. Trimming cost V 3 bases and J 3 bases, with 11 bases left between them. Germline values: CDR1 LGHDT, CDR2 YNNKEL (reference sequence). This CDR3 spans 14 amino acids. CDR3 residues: CASSQGLWDTEAFF. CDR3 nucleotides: TGTGCCAGCAGCCAGGGTTTATGGGACACTGAAGCTTTCTTT.

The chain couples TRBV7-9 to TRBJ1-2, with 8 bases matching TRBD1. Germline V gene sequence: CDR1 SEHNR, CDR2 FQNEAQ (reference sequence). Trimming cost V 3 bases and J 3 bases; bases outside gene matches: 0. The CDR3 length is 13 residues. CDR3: CASSLGQDYGYTF. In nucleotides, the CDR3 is TGTGCCAGCAGCTTGGGACAGGACTATGGCTACACCTTC.

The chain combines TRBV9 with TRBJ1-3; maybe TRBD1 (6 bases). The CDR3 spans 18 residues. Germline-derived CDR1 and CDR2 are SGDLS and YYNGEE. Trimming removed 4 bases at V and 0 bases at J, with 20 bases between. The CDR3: CASSTDSLQGPSGNTIYF. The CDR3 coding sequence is TGTGCCAGCAGCACGGACTCCTTACAGGGACCCTCTGGAAACACCATATATTTT.

The CDR3 DNA reads TGTGCCAGCAGTTTATCGGACACCGGGGAGCTGTTTTTT. Translation gives CASSLSDTGELFF. The chain employs TRBV27 and TRBJ2-2; D gene unclear. V shed 0 bases and J shed 3 bases, with 2 bases lying between them. The CDR3 length is 13 residues. Germline CDR1 and CDR2: MNHEY and SMNVEV (reference sequence).

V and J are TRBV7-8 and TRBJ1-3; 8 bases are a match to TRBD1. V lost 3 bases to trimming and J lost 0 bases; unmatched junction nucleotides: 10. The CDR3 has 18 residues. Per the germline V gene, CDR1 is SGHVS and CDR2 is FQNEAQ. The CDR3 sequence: CASSLDRVSTISGNTIYF. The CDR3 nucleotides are TGTGCCAGCAGCTTGGACAGGGTTTCCACCATCTCTGGAAACACCATATATTTT.

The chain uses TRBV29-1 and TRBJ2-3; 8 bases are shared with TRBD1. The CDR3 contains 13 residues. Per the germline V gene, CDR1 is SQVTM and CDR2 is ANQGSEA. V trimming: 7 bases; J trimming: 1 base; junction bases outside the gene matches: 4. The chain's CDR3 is CSGATGGTDTQYF. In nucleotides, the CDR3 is TGCAGCGGCGCGACAGGGGGCACAGATACGCAGTATTTT.

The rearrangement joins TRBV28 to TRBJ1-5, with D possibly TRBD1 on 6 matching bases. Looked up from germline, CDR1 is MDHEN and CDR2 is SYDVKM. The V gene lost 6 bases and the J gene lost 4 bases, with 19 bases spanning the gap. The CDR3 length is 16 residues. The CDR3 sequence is CASSGTYRDKNQPQHF. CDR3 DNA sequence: TGTGCCAGCAGCGGGACCTACCGGGACAAGAATCAGCCCCAGCATTTT.

The CDR3: CASSIWIPGRNTEAFF. The CDR3, as DNA: TGTGCCAGTAGTATATGGATACCAGGACGGAACACTGAAGCTTTCTTT. The chain is built from TRBV19 and TRBJ1-1, with D uncertain. V was shortened by 2 bases and J by 1 base, with 14 bases between the two germline ends. This CDR3 has 16 amino acids. Germline lookup yields CDR1 LNHDA and CDR2 SQIVND (reference sequence).